This T cell receptor (beta chain) appears in the sequencing data of a study of shared clonotypes between healthy human individuals (dated by TCRdb to 2018 to 2021). Regarding the study in general: A couple of women and three men aged 18 to 49 years were included in the cohort. Per donor, three plates each were used for CD4 naive and CD4 memory, two for CD8 naive, and one for CD8 memory. Per donor, leukapheresis produced somewhere between about 0.94 and 10 billion PBMCs. The study deeply sequenced blood TCR repertoires of several healthy adults to estimate repertoire size and the extent of clonotype sharing between individuals. Libraries were prepared and TCR repertoires were sequenced by different laboratories using diverse techniques, in order to increase sequencing depth and limit assay-specific biases. Paper-wide results and their limitations: Clonotypes shared by all four sorted-subset donors showed higher generation probabilities than non-shared clonotypes. Naive subsets generally had larger estimated clonotype richness than memory subsets did. About 5% of naive CD4, 3% to 4% of naive CD8, approximately 2% of memory CD4, and 0.35% to 0.4% of memory CD8 clonotypes were shared across several donors. Sampling was restricted to blood, and TCR repertoires in tissues likely differ from the TCR repertoires found in blood. Pairwise subsampling led to the expectation that sequencing depth would affect the degree of clonotype sharing among donors. Incomplete sequencing was indicated by rarefaction of sorted-subset datasets, despite the large sequencing depth. The genetic and exposure-history diversity represented was limited by the small number of donors.

TCR CDR3 regions were amplified from genomic DNA by multiplex PCR using the deep immunoSEQ assay. Extracted genomic DNA from each cell subset was distributed evenly across all wells of several immunoSEQ 96-well plates, and each plate was treated as a replicate. For sorted subsets, each replicate PCR was loaded with about 0.2 ug genomic DNA, equivalent to 30,000 or so T cell genomes. The purified libraries were quantified using a Qubit 3.0 fluorometer, sized with a Bioanalyzer 2100, and then quantified again using the KAPA Library Quantification kit. Every immunoSEQ 96-well plate was sequenced on a dedicated single-read 150-cycle Illumina NextSeq 550 flow cell. Turning to the authors' computational methods: Because only junctional sequences without quality scores were contained in the immunoSEQ output, filtering matching that applied to full-length reads could not be performed. To assign V/J genes and CDR3, sequences were annotated using PyIR, a Python wrapper for IgBLAST v1.9, with IMGT germline references. Reads were removed for weak V/J assignments (E-value above 1e-6), missing CDR3, stop codons, out-of-frame junctions, or ambiguous translated residues. V3J clonotypes were defined as sequences sharing an identical inferred V gene, J gene, and CDR3 amino acid sequence. Percentage overlap between repertoires was calculated by dividing the number of shared unique clonotypes by the size of the smaller repertoire. RTK rarefaction, the Chao1 estimator, and Recon v2.1 estimates of unobserved clonotypes were used to assess repertoire richness. Generation probabilities for all TCRbeta clonotypes obtained by the gDNA method from a few donors were computed using OLGA. This immuneACCESS table, as held by TCRdb, lists in-frame sequences with V and J called but not all clones. Of the missing ones, under half trace to an unresolved V gene in checked studies; the others have no known cause. V, J and clone size are those of that table, while D and trimming were read from the DNA. The sample table shows 1,400,000 or so clones, and 98% to 99% are seen once. Of the sample, roughly 0.36% is held by the ten largest clones.

For this clone: The clone's antigen remains unknown. Base qualities are not recorded, but no much larger clone differs from it by a single base. Different DNA sequences within this sample yield the same CDR3.

Donors were healthy HIV-negative adults with no recently reported acute infections or vaccinations. Every donor was a Caucasian adult residing in Nashville, Tennessee, USA. CD4+ T cells were enriched by magnetic negative selection; naive cells were then positively selected on CD45RA, and the negative fraction formed the memory subset. Blood was obtained by leukapheresis, after which PBMCs were separated by Ficoll-Histopaque density gradient centrifugation and cryopreserved in liquid nitrogen vapor phase. Analytical flow cytometry was used to check the purity and quantity of each magnetically sorted T cell population. From each sorted fraction, genomic DNA was isolated and quantified by UV absorbance on a Nanodrop 2000c. The CDR3 runs 14 residues from the cysteine to the phenylalanine. Kept here is only the CDR3 DNA, which spans 42 bases and is read in frame from base 1. V and J lose 1 base and 0 bases, and a span of 7 bases separates them. CDR1 SGHTA and CDR2 FQGNSA are derived from the germline V gene.

The rearranged chain carries TRBV7-2 and TRBJ2-7; no D gene can be assigned with confidence. The sample consisted of naive CD4+ T cells sorted from blood. The cell subset or site label corresponds to: CD45RA+ positively selected. This TCR was sampled from a young man in good health. The CDR3 protein sequence reads: CASSLEGFSYEQYF. The nucleotide sequence reads as follows: TGTGCCAGCAGCTTAGAGGGTTTCTCCTACGAGCAGTACTTC.